This is a list of T cell receptor beta chains from one sample in a study of blood T cells in healthy people across ages. TCRdb ran MiXCR on the 5' RACE reads and lists one entry per CDR3 protein. Altogether hundreds of thousands of distinct CDR3 sequences are present, 58% being singletons, with the ten largest covering 20% to 25%. Sequenced: blood. These receptors all stem from a man aged 25 to 45 in good health. CDR3s include the opening cysteine and the closing phenylalanine or tryptophan. D genes are given only for firm matches.

j_call v_call d_call cdr3_length cdr3_aa
. TRBV20-1 . 14 CSARDPLDSYEQYF
TRBJ1-2 TRBV10-3 . 16 CAISESNPGDSYGYTF
TRBJ2-7 TRBV20-1 TRBD2 16 CSAPRTSGDGLSEQYF
TRBJ2-3 TRBV10-3 TRBD1 14 CAIRGTGTTDTQYF
TRBJ2-3 TRBV20-1 . 15 CSASVRLGYTDTQYF
TRBJ2-3 TRBV12-3/TRBV12-4 TRBD1 13 CASSLASTGGEYF
TRBJ1-2 TRBV20-1 . 17 CSARDPGGRIANYGYTF
TRBJ2-3 TRBV5-1 TRBD1 16 CASSPPDRVSTDTQYF
. TRBV28 . 15 CASSLGLNRTYEQYF
TRBJ2-1 TRBV12-3/TRBV12-4 . 14 CATSPEGSYNEQFF
TRBJ1-2 TRBV4-1 . 15 CASSLLPGTFYGYTF
TRBJ1-2 TRBV16 . 16 CASSQSVRTSNYGYTF
TRBJ2-4 TRBV12-3/TRBV12-4 . 14 CASSQEWGSDIQYF
TRBJ2-1 TRBV20-1 . 13 CSANGAGMDEQFF
TRBJ1-2 TRBV13 . 17 CASIRRTSGEGSYGYTF
TRBJ1-2 TRBV6-5 . 15 CASSYSKMVNYGYTF
TRBJ2-7 TRBV21-1 . 13 CASIRRGSYEQYF